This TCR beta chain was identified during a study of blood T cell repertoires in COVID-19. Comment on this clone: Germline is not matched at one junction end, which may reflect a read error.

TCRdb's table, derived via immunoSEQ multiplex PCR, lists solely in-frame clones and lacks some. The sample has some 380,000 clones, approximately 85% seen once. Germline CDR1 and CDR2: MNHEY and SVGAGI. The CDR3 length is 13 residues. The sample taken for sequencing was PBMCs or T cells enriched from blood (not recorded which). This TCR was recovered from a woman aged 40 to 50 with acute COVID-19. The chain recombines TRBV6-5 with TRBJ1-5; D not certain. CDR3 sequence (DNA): TGTGCCAGCAATCAGGAGAGGGATCAACCCCAGCATTTT. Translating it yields CASNQERDQPQHF.